This T cell receptor (beta chain) is from a study of T cells after yellow fever vaccination. Study-level points and caveats: The secondary response was weaker, and its peak arrived faster, on day 5 versus 15. Contaminating bulk clonotypes could be abundant in FACS-sorted repertoires. The CD4 and CD8 compartments had a small share of their clonotypes in common.

This clonotype was found many times. The antigen is unknown. One end of the junction is discordant with germline, which a read error may explain. It was through 5'RACE template switching that TCR cDNA was made, with a universal primer site and UMIs added. TCRdb re-analysed the 5' RACE reads in MiXCR, keeping a single row per CDR3 protein. In the table there are just under 600,000 distinct CDR3 sequences, less than 15% of which are singletons. The CDR3 runs to 12 residues. From germline, CDR1 is MNHEY and CDR2 SVGAGI. Sample: PBMCs, taken on the day of the yellow fever booster vaccination. The source is a man under 40 who received the YFV17D yellow fever vaccine. The chain employs TRBV6-5 and TRBJ2-3, with D maybe TRBD1 (6 bases). DNA for the CDR3: TGCGCCAGCAGCCAGGGGAGAGATACGCAGTATTTT. Its translation: CASSQGRDTQYF.